The rows below give T cell receptor beta chains drawn from one sample of a study of lymphopenia after photon versus proton radiotherapy. The protocol was immunoSEQ multiplex PCR, while the TCRdb copy is restricted to in-frame clones and leaves out a portion. The sample lists about 35,000 clones, roughly 92% seen once, with approximately 14% in the top ten. The starting material was peripheral blood, obtained from a patient treated with photon-based radiotherapy. Every receptor here comes from a man in his sixties with cholangiocarcinoma. The conserved cysteine and the conserved F or W are not part of the CDR3 here. A D gene is named only where the DNA matches it firmly. Size is stated for part of the rows, as once, few or many counts, or as a class when the clone is expanded.

v_call,d_call,j_call,clone_size,cdr3_aa
TRBV28,TRBD1,TRBJ1-3,NA,ASRITGEGNTIY
TRBV11-3,TRBD1,TRBJ2-2,once,ASSKGTGGSGELF
TRBV7-9,TRBD2,TRBJ2-7,once,ASSLVASGGYEQY
TRBV6-1,TRBD1,TRBJ2-7,once,ASSDYGTVYEQY
TRBV28,TRBD1,TRBJ1-2,NA,ANSSSTGTGYGYT
TRBV5-4,NA,TRBJ2-7,NA,ASSQVILSTYEQY
TRBV5-1,NA,TRBJ2-2,NA,ASSFGNTGELF
TRBV6-6,TRBD1,TRBJ1-1,NA,ASSPGQAENTEAF
TRBV28,NA,TRBJ1-5,NA,ASSSGRQPQH
TRBV2,NA,TRBJ1-3,NA,ASSEKYPRDRRNTIY
TRBV6-5,TRBD1,TRBJ1-2,NA,ASSSTGYGYT
TRBV11-1,NA,TRBJ2-2,NA,ASSQGSATGELF
TRBV28,NA,TRBJ2-7,NA,ASRTGTTYEQY
TRBV21-1,NA,TRBJ2-7,once,AIRDSPAYEQY
TRBV10-2,NA,TRBJ1-1,NA,ASSPFGVTEAF
TRBV5-1,NA,TRBJ2-1,once,ASSVLPGGGERGEQF
TRBV9,NA,TRBJ2-3,once,ASSVLAGLTDTQY
TRBV7-2,TRBD2,TRBJ2-5,NA,ASSLLTSGGAETQY
TRBV5-4,TRBD2,TRBJ2-3,NA,ASSSAGALISTDTQY
TRBV5-1,NA,TRBJ2-5,once,ASSPDGAGPKY
TRBV28,NA,TRBJ2-7,NA,ASSFNSGAYEQY
TRBV6-5,NA,TRBJ1-1,NA,ASSSFQGAEAF
TRBV7-9,NA,TRBJ1-1,NA,ASSFAATEAF
TRBV19,NA,TRBJ2-7,NA,ASSIARDGYSYEQY
TRBV7-2,NA,TRBJ1-5,NA,ASSFEGYGQPQH
TRBV5-1,NA,TRBJ2-7,NA,ASSLDRDYEQY
TRBV7-9,NA,TRBJ2-5,NA,ASSLRAGSKEETQY
TRBV27,NA,TRBJ1-2,NA,ASSSNMGLGAQYGYT
TRBV7-2,NA,TRBJ1-1,NA,ASSLRGGATEAF
TRBV27,NA,TRBJ1-2,NA,ASSSQSRGVSGYT
TRBV10-2,NA,TRBJ1-1,NA,ASSEWQVNTEAF
TRBV15,NA,TRBJ1-2,NA,ATSRGGFYGYT
TRBV27,TRBD1,TRBJ1-4,once,ASSSTGQNEKLF
TRBV2,NA,TRBJ1-2,NA,ASSEENQGLYGYT
TRBV5-1,TRBD1,TRBJ1-6,NA,ASSLVLGGGLNSPLH
TRBV7-6,NA,TRBJ2-7,NA,ASSLASIGDVYEQY
TRBV6-6,NA,TRBJ1-3,NA,ASSHSGNSGNTIY
TRBV7-2,TRBD1,TRBJ2-5,NA,ASLQGAEQY
TRBV27,TRBD2,TRBJ2-1,NA,ASSSYSGRADEQF
TRBV10-1,NA,TRBJ1-5,NA,ASSESTQPQH
TRBV2,TRBD1,TRBJ2-6,NA,ASSPRQGASGANVLT
TRBV25-1,NA,TRBJ2-7,NA,ASSELREQY
TRBV28,NA,TRBJ2-1,NA,ASSFGAQIGNEQF
TRBV7-9,NA,TRBJ1-3,NA,ASSFASSSGNTIY
TRBV19,TRBD2,TRBJ2-5,NA,ASSLRLAGVSETQY
TRBV19,NA,TRBJ2-3,NA,ASARGLTDTQY
TRBV5-1,NA,TRBJ1-1,NA,ASRLRGLNTEAF
TRBV19,NA,TRBJ1-2,NA,ASRRDANYGYT
TRBV7-9,NA,TRBJ2-4,NA,ASSSARQAKNIQY
TRBV7-3,TRBD1,TRBJ2-5,NA,ASSRQGDQETQY
TRBV6-1,NA,TRBJ2-7,NA,ASSEDGWGLYEQY
TRBV7-3,TRBD1,TRBJ2-1,NA,ASSFRGQGNEQF
TRBV7-9,NA,TRBJ1-1,NA,ASSVYGQGNTEAF
TRBV4-2,NA,TRBJ1-3,NA,ASSHLLPGRASGNTIY